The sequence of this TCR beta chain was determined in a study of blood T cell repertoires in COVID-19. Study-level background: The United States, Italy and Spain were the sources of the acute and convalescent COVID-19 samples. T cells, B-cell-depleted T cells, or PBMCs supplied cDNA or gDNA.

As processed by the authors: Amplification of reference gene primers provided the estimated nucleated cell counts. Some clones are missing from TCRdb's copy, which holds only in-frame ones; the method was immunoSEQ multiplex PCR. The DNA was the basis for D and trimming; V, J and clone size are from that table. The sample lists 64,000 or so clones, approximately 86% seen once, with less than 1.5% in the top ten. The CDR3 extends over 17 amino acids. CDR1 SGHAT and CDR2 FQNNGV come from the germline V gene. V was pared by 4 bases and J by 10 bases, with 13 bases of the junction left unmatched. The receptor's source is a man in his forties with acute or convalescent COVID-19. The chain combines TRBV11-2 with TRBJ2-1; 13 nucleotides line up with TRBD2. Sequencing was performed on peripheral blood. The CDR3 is CASSSTATSGGAGEQFF. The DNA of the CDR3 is TGTGCCAGCAGCTCCACTGCCACTAGCGGGGGGGCGGGAGAGCAGTTCTTC. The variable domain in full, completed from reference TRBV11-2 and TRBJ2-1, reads EAGVAQSPRYKIIEKRQSVAFWCNPISGHATLYWYQQILGQGPKLLIQFQNNGVVDDSQLPKDRFSAERLKGVDSTLKIQPAKLEDSAVYLCASSSTATSGGAGEQFFGPGTRLTVL.